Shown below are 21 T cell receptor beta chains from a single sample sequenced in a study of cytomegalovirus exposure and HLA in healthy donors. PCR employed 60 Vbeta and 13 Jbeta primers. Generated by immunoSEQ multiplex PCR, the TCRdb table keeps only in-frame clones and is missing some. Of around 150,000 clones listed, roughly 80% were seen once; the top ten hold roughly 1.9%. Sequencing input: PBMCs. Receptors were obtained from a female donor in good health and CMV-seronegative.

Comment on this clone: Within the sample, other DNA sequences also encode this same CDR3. The CDR3 DNA sequence: TGTGCCAGTAGTCTAGCGGGCTACAATGAGCAGTTCTTC. Its protein product is CASSLAGYNEQFF. The rearrangement joins TRBV19 to TRBJ2-1; 8 nucleotides agree with TRBD2. V lost 5 bases to trimming and J lost 3 bases; unmatched junction nucleotides: 0. CDR3 length equals 13 residues. From germline, CDR1 is LNHDA and CDR2 SQIVND (reference sequence).

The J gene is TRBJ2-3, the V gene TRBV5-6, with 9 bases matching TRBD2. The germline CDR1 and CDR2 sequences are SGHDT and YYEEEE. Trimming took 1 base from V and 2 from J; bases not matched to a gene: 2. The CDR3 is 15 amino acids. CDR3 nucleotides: TGTGCCAGCAGCTTGACTAGCGGGTACACAGATACGCAGTATTTT. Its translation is CASSLTSGYTDTQYF.

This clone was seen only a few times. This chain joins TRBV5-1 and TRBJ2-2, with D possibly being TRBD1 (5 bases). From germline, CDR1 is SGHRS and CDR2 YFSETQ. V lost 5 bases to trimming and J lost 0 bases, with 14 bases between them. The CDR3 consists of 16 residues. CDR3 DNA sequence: TGCGCCAGCAGTCCCTTAGGGGCTTCGAACACCGGGGAGCTGTTTTTT. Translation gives CASSPLGASNTGELFF.

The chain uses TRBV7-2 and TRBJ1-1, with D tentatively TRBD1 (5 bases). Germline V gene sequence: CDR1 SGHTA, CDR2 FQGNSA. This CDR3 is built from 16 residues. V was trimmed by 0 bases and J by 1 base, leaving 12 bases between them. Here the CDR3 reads CASSLAFTGENTEAFF. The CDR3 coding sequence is TGTGCCAGCAGCTTAGCCTTCACAGGCGAGAACACTGAAGCTTTCTTT.

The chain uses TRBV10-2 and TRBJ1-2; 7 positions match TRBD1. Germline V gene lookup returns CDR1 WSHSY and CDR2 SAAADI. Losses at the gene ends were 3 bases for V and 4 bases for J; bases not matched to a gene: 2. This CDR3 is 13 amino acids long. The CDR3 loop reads CASSEQGTYGYTF. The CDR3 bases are TGCGCCAGCAGTGAACAGGGGACCTATGGCTACACCTTC.

The chain's CDR3 is CAWNGWGGYEQYF. CDR3 bases: TGTGCCTGGAACGGTTGGGGCGGCTACGAGCAGTACTTC. The chain links TRBV30 to TRBJ2-7, with TRBD1 as a possible D gene (5 bases). The germline V gene has CDR1 GTSNPN and CDR2 SVGIG (reference sequence). V dropped 4 bases and J dropped 3 bases, with 13 bases sitting between them. This CDR3 is 13 amino acids long.

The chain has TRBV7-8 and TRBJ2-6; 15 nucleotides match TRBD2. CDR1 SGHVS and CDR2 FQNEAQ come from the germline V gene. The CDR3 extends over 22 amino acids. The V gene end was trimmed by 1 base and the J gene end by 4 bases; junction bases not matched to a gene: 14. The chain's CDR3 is CASSLGGLAGGPFASGANVLTF. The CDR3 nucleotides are TGTGCCAGCAGCTTAGGTGGACTAGCGGGAGGGCCATTCGCATCCGGGGCCAACGTCCTGACTTTC.

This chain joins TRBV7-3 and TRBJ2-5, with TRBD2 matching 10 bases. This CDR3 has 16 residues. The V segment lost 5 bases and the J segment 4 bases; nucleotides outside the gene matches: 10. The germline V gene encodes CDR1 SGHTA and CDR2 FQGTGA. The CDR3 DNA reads TGTGCCAGCAGCCCCGTGGGAGCGGGGGGGCGAGAGACCCAGTACTTC. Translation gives CASSPVGAGGRETQYF.

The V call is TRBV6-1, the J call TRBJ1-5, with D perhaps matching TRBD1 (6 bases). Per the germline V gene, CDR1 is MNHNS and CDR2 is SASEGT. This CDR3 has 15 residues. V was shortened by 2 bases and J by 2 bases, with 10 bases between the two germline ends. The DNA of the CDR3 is TGTGCCAGCAGTGAAAACGCAGGGGGCAATCAGCCCCAGCATTTT. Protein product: CASSENAGGNQPQHF.

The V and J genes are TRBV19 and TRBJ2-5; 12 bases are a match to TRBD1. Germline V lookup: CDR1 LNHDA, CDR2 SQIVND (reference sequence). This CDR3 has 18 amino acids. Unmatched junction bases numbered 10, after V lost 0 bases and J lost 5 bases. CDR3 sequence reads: CASSIDPGQGAAKETQYF. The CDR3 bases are TGTGCCAGTAGTATAGACCCGGGACAGGGGGCGGCAAAGGAGACCCAGTACTTC.

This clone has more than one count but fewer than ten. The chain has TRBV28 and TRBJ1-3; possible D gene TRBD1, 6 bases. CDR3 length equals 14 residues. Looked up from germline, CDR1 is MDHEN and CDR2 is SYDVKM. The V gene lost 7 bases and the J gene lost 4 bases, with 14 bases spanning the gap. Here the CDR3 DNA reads TGTGCCAGCACCCCTCGGGACAAAGGAAACACCATATATTTT. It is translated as CASTPRDKGNTIYF.

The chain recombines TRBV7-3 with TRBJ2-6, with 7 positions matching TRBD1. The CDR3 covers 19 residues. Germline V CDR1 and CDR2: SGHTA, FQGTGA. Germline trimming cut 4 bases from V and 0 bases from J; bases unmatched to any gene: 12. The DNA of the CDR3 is TGTGCCAGCAGCTCTCGCCCGGGACAGCTTAGCTCTGGGGCCAACGTCCTGACTTTC. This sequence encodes CASSSRPGQLSSGANVLTF.

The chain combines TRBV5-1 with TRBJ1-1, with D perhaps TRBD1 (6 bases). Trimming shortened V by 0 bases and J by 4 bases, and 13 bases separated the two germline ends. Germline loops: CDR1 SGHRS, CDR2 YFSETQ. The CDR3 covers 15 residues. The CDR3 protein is CASSLDRPGVTEAFF. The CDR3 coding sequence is TGCGCCAGCAGCTTGGACAGGCCAGGGGTCACTGAAGCTTTCTTT.

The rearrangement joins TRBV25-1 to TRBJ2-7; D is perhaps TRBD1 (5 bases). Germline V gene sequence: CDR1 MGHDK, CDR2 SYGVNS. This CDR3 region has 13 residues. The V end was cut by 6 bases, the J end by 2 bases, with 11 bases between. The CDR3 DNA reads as TGTGCCAGCAGAGACAGCAGCCCCTACGAGCAGTACTTC. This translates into CASRDSSPYEQYF.

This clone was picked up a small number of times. The chain's CDR3 is CASSPGSYNEQFF. CDR3 in DNA: TGTGCCAGCAGCCCGGGATCCTACAATGAGCAGTTCTTC. The rearrangement uses TRBV9 and TRBJ2-1; tentatively, D is TRBD2 (5 bases). Germline CDR1 and CDR2: SGDLS and YYNGEE. CDR3 size: 13 residues. The ends were cut back, 4 bases at V and 1 base at J, with 6 bases in the middle.

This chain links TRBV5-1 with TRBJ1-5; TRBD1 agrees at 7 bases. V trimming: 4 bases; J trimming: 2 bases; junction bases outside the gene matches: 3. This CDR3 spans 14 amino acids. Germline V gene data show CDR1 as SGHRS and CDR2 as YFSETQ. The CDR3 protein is CASSPDRGNQPQHF. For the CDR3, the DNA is TGCGCCAGCAGCCCCGACAGGGGCAATCAGCCCCAGCATTTT.

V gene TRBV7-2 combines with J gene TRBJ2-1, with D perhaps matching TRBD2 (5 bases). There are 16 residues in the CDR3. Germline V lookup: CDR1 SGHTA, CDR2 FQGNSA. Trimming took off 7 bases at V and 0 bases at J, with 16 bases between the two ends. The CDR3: CASTRSSASSYNEQFF. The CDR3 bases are TGTGCCAGCACCCGTAGTAGCGCGAGCTCCTACAATGAGCAGTTCTTC.

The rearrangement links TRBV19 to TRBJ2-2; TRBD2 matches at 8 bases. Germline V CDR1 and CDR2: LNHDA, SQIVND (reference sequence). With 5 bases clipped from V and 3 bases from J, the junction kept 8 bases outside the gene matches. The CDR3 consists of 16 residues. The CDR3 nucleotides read TGTGCCAGTAGTCCTCGGGCTAGCGGGTACACCGGGGAGCTGTTTTTT. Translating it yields CASSPRASGYTGELFF.

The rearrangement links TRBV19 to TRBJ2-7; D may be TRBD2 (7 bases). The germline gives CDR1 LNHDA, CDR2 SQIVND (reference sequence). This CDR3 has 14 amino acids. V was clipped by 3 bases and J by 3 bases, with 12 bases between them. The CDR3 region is CASSMEGGGYEQYF. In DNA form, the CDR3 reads TGTGCCAGTAGTATGGAAGGGGGGGGCTACGAGCAGTACTTC. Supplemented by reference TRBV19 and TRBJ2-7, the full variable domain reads DGGITQSPKYLFRKEGQNVTLSCEQNLNHDAMYWYRQDPGQGLRLIYYSQIVNDFQKGDIAEGYSVSREKKESFPLTVTSAQKNPTAFYLCASSMEGGGYEQYFGPGTRLTVT.

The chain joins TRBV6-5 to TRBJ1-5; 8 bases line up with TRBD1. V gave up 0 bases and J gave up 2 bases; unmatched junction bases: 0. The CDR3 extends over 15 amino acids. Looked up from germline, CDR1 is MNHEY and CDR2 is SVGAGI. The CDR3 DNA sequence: TGTGCCAGCAGTTACTCGGACAGGGGCAATCAGCCCCAGCATTTT. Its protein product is CASSYSDRGNQPQHF.

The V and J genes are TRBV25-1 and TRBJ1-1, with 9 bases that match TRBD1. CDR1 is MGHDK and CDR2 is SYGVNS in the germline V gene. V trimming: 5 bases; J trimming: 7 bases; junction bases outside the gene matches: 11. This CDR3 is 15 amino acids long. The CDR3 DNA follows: TGTGCCAGCAGTAAGACAGGGGGTTTGATCTTTGAAGCTTTCTTT. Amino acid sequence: CASSKTGGLIFEAFF.